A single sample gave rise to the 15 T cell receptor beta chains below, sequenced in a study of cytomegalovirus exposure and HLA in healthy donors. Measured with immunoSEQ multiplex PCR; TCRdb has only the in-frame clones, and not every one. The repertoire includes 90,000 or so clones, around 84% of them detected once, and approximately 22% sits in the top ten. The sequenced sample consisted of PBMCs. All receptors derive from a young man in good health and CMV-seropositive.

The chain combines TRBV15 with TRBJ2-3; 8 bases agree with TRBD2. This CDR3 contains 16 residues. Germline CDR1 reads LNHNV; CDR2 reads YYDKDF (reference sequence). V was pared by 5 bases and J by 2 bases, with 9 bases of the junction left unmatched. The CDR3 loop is CATSLHSGGNTDTQYF. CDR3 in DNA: TGTGCCACCAGCTTACACTCGGGGGGGAACACAGATACGCAGTATTTT.

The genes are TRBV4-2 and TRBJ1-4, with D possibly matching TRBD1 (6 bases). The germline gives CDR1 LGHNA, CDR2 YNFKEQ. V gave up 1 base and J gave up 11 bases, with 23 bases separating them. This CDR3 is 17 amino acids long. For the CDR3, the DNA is TGTGCCAGCAGCCAAGGGGTCGGGGGGCTTTCCATGGGGAAACTGTTTTTT. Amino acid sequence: CASSQGVGGLSMGKLFF.

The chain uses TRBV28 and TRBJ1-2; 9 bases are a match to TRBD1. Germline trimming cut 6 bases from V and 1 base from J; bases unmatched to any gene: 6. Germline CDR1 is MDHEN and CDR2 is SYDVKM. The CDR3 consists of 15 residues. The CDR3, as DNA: TGTGCCAGCAGCGCGGGACAGGGAGTTAACTATGGCTACACCTTC. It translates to CASSAGQGVNYGYTF.

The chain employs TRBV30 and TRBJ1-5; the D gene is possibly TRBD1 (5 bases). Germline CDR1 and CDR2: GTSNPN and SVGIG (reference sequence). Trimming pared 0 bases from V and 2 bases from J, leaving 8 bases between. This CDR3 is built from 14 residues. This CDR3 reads CAWSVSGGNQPQHF. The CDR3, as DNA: TGTGCCTGGAGTGTTTCGGGGGGCAATCAGCCCCAGCATTTT. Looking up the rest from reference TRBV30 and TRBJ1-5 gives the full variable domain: SQTIHQWPATLVQPVGSPLSLECTVEGTSNPNLYWYRQAAGRGLQLLFYSVGIGQISSEVPQNLSASRPQDRQFILSSKKLLLSDSGFYLCAWSVSGGNQPQHFGDGTRLSIL.

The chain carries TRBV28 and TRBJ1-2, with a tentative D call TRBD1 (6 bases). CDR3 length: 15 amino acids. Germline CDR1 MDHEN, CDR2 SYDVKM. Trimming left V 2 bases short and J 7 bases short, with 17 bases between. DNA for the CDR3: TGTGCCAGCAGTTTAACAAGCCAGGGGCCGTTTGGCTACACCTTC. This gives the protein CASSLTSQGPFGYTF.

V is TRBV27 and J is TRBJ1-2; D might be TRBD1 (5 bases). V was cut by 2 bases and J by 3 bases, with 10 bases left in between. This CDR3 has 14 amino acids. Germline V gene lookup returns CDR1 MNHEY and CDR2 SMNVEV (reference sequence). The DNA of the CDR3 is TGTGCCAGCAGTTTAGGGGGGACGGACTATGGCTACACCTTC. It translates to CASSLGGTDYGYTF.

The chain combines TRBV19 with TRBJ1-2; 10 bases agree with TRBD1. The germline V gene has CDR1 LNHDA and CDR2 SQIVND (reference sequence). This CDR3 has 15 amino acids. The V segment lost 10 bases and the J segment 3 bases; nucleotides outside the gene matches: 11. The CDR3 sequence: CATSPGQGIYYGYTF. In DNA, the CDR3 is TGTGCCACCTCCCCGGGACAGGGGATTTACTATGGCTACACCTTC. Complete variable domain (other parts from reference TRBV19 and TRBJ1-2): DGGITQSPKYLFRKEGQNVTLSCEQNLNHDAMYWYRQDPGQGLRLIYYSQIVNDFQKGDIAEGYSVSREKKESFPLTVTSAQKNPTAFYLCATSPGQGIYYGYTFGSGTRLTVV.

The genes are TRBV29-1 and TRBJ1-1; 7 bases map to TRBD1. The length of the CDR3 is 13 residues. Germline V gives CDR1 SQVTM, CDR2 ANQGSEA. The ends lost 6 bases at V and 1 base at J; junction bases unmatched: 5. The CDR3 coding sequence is TGCAGCGTCCGCAGGGGGTCGAACACTGAAGCTTTCTTT. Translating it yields CSVRRGSNTEAFF.

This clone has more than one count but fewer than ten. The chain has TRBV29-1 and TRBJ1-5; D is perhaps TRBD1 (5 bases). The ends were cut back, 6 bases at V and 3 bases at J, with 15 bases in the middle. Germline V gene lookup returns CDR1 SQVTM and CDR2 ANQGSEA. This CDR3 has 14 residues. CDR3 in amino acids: CSVAETVTNQPQHF. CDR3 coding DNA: TGCAGCGTCGCAGAGACAGTCACCAATCAGCCCCAGCATTTT.

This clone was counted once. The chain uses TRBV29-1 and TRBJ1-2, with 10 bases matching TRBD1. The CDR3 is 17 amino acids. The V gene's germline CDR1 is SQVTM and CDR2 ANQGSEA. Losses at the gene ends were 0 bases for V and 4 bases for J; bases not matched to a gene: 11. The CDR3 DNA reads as TGCAGCGTTGAAGACCCCGTGGGGACAGGGGATAGCTATGGCTACACCTTC. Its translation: CSVEDPVGTGDSYGYTF.

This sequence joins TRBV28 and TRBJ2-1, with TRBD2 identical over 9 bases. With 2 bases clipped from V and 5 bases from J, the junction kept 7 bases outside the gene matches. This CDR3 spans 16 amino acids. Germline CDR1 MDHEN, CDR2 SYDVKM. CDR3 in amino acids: CASSLPRGGGNNEQFF. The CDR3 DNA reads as TGTGCCAGCAGTTTACCTCGCGGGGGGGGGAACAATGAGCAGTTCTTC.

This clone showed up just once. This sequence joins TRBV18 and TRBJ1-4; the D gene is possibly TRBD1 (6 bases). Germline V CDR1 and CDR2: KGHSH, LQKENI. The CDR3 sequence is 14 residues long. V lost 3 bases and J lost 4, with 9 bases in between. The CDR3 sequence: CASSPGTNNEKLFF. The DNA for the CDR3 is TGTGCCAGCTCACCCGGGACAAATAATGAAAAACTGTTTTTT. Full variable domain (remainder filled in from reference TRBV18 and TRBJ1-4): NAGVMQNPRHLVRRRGQEARLRCSPMKGHSHVYWYRQLPEEGLKFMVYLQKENIIDESGMPKERFSAEFPKEGPSILRIQQVVRGDSAAYFCASSPGTNNEKLFFGSGTQLSVL.

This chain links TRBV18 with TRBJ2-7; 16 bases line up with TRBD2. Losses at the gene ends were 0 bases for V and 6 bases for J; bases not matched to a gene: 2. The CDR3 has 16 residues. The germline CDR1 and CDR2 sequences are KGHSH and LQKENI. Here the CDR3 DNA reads TGTGCCAGCTCACCACCGGGACTAGCGGGAGGGGTCGAGCAGTACTTC. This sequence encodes CASSPPGLAGGVEQYF.

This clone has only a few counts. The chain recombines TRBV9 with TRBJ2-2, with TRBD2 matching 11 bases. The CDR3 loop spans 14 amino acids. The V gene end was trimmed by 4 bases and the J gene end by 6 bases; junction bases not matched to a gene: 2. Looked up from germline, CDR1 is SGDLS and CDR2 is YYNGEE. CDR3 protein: CASSFSGRAGELFF. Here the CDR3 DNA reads TGTGCCAGCAGCTTTAGCGGGAGGGCCGGGGAGCTGTTTTTT.

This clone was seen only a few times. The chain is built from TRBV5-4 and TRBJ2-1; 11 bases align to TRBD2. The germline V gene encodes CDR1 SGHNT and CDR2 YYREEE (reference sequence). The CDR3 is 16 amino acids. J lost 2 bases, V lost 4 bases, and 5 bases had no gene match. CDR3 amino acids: CASSKGLAATYNEQFF. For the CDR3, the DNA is TGTGCCAGCAGCAAGGGACTAGCGGCAACCTACAATGAGCAGTTCTTC.